These 2 T cell receptor beta chains originate from one sample sequenced in a study of T cell responses to AZD1222 COVID-19 vaccine. Repertoires were generated with immunoSEQ multiplex PCR, while TCRdb's copy carries only in-frame clones and drops some. The sample includes some 120,000 clones, roughly 90% seen only once; the top ten take about 4.3%. The sample consisted of peripheral blood, taken on day 0 of AZD1222 vaccination. These receptors came from an adult in good health.

V is TRBV2 and J is TRBJ1-4; no clear D gene. The CDR3 has 15 residues. V dropped 7 bases and J dropped 0 bases, with 12 bases sitting between them. In germline, CDR1 is SNHLY, CDR2 FYNNEI. CDR3: CASKMRETTNEKLFF. DNA of the CDR3: TGTGCCAGCAAAATGAGGGAGACAACTAATGAAAAACTGTTTTTT.

The CDR3, as DNA: TGCGCCAGCAGCCGTAGGACAGGGGATGAAGCTTTCTTT. It is translated as CASSRRTGDEAFF. The rearrangement joins TRBV4-3 to TRBJ1-1, with 9 bases fitting TRBD1. Germline CDR1 reads LGHNA; CDR2 reads YSLEER. The CDR3 length is 13 residues. Unmatched junction bases numbered 4, after V lost 4 bases and J lost 7 bases.